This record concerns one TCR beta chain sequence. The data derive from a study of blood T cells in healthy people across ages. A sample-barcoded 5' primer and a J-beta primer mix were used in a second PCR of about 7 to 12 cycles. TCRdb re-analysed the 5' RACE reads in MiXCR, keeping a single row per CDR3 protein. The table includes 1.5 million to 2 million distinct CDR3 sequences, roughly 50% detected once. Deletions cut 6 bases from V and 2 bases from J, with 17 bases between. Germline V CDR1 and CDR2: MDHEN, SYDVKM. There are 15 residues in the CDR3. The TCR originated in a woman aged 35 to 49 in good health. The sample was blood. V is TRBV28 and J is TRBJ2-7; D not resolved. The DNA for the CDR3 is TGTGCCAGCAGACCGGCGGTAGGGCCGCCCTACGAGCAGTACTTC. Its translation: CASRPAVGPPYEQYF.